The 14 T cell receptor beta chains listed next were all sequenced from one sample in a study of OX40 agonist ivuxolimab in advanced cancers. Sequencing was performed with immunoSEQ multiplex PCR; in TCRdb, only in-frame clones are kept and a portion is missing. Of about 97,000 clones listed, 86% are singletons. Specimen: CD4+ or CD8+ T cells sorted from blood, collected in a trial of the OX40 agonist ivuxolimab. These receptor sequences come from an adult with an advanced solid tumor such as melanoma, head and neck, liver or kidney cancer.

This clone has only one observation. The CDR3, as DNA: TGCGCCAGCAGTGAGTCGACGGGCAGGGGGGCTTTCTTT. Protein sequence: CASSESTGRGAFF. The chain uses TRBV10-1 and TRBJ1-1; 7 bases align to TRBD1. J gave up 11 bases and V 0 bases, and 6 bases lay outside the gene matches. CDR3 length equals 13 residues. CDR1 is WNHNN and CDR2 is SYGVQD in the germline V gene (reference sequence).

The CDR3 reads CAHDRGGEKLFF. The CDR3 DNA follows: TGTGCCCACGACAGGGGGGGCGAAAAACTGTTTTTT. This chain joins TRBV30 and TRBJ1-4; 9 bases match TRBD1. The CDR3 extends over 12 amino acids. Germline values: CDR1 GTSNPN, CDR2 SVGIG (reference sequence). V was clipped by 8 bases and J by 8 bases; unmatched bases: 6.

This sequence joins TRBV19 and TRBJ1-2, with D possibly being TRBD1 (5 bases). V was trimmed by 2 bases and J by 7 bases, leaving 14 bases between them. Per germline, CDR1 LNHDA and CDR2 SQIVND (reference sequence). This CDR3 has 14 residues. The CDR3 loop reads CASSIIGQGGGYTF. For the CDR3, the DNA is TGTGCCAGTAGTATAATAGGGCAGGGCGGTGGCTACACCTTC.

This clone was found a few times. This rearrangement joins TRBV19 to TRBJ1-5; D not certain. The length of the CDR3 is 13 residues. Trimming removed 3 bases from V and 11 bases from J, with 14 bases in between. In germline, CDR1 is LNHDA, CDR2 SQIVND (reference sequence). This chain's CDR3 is CASSIGSLGTQHF. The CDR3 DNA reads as TGTGCCAGTAGTATCGGTAGTCTGGGGACCCAGCATTTT.

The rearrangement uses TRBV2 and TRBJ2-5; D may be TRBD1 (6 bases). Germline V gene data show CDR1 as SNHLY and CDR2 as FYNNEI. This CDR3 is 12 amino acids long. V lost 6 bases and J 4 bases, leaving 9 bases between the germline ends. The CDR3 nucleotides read TGTGCCAGCAGACAGGGTGGAGAGACCCAGTACTTC. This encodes CASRQGGETQYF.

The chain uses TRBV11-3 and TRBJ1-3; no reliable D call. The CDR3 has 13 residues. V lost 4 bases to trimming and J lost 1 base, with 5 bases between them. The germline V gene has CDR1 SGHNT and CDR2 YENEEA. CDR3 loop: CASSWGSGNTIYF. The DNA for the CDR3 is TGTGCCAGCAGCTGGGGATCTGGAAACACCATATATTTT.

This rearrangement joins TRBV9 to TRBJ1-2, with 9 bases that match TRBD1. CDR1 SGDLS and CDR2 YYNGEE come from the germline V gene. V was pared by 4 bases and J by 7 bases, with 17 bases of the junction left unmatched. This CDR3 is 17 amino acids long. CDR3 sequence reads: CASSPQPGTGTWGGYTF. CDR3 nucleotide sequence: TGTGCCAGCAGCCCACAGCCGGGGACAGGGACCTGGGGTGGCTACACCTTC.

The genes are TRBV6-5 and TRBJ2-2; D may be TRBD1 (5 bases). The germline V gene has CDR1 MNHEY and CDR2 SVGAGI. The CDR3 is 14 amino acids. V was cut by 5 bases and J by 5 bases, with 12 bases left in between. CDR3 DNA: TGTGCCAGCAGTATTAGGGGTAGTACCGGGGAGCTGTTTTTT. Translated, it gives CASSIRGSTGELFF.

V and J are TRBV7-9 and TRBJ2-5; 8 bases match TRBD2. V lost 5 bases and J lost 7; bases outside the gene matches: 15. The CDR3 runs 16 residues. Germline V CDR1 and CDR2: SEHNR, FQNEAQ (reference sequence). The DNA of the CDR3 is TGTGCCAGCAGCGTCACCGGGACTAGGGGCGTGGCGACCCAGTACTTC. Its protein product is CASSVTGTRGVATQYF.

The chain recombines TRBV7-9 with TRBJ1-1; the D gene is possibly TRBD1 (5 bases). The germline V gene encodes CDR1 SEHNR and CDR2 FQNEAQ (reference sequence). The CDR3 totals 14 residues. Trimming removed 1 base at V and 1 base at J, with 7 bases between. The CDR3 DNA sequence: TGTGCCAGCAGCTTAGGGACAAGGAACACTGAAGCTTTCTTT. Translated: CASSLGTRNTEAFF.

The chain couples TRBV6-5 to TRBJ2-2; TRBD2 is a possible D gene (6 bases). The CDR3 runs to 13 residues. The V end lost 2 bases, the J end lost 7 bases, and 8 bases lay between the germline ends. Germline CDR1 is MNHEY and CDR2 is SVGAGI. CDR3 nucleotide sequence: TGTGCCAGCAGTTACGGGGGGAACGGGGAGCTGTTTTTT. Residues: CASSYGGNGELFF.

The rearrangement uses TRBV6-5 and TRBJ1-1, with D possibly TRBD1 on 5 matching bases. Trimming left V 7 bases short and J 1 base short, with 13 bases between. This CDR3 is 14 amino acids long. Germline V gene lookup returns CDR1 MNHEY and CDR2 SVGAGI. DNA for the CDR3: TGTGCCAGCACCTTTGGGGGGACGAACACTGAAGCTTTCTTT. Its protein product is CASTFGGTNTEAFF.

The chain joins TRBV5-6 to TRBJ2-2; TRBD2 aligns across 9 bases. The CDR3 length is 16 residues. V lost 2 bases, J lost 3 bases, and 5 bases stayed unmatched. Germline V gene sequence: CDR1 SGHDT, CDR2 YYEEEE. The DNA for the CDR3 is TGTGCCAGCAGCTTCAGTAGCGGGAGATACACCGGGGAGCTGTTTTTT. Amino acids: CASSFSSGRYTGELFF.

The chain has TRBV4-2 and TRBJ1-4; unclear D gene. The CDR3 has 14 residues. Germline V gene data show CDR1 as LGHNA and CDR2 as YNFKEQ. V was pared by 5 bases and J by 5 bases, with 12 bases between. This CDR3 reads CASSVRQPNEKLFF. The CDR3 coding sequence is TGTGCCAGCAGCGTGAGGCAGCCGAATGAAAAACTGTTTTTT.